This T cell receptor beta chain was found in a study of blood T cell repertoires in COVID-19. Study context: Specimens from acute and convalescent COVID-19 originated in the United States, Italy and Spain. The analysed material was cDNA or gDNA that came from T cells, B-cell-depleted T cells, or PBMCs.

V trimming: 0 bases; J trimming: 4 bases; junction bases outside the gene matches: 5. This CDR3 region has 16 residues. The germline V gene encodes CDR1 MNHEY and CDR2 SVGAGI. Original handling: Counts of nucleated cells, estimated from reference gene primer amplification, were obtained. Clones were read by immunoSEQ multiplex PCR, and TCRdb kept only the in-frame ones, dropping some. The V and J calls and clone size were taken over from that table, and D and trimming were inferred from the DNA. The table lists about 68,000 clones, 65% to 90% of them singletons, with roughly 23% in the top ten. The source material was peripheral blood. The clonotype was recovered from a man aged 50 to 60 with acute or convalescent COVID-19. The chain links TRBV6-5 to TRBJ2-1, with TRBD2 identical over 8 bases. The CDR3 protein is CASSYSESSGYNEQFF. In DNA, the CDR3 is TGTGCCAGCAGTTACTCTGAGTCTAGCGGGTACAATGAGCAGTTCTTC.